A single sample gave rise to the 2 T cell receptor beta chains below, sequenced in a study of cytomegalovirus exposure and HLA in healthy donors. Using immunoSEQ multiplex PCR, the repertoire was profiled, and TCRdb retains in-frame clones only, with some absent. The sample records 150,000 to 200,000 clones, 65% to 90% being singletons. Sequencing was performed on PBMCs. Receptors were obtained from a woman aged 30 to 39 in good health and CMV-seropositive.

The CDR3, as DNA: TGTGCCAGCAGCTACAGGGTGAATCAGCCCCAGCATTTT. Translation: CASSYRVNQPQHF. The rearrangement joins TRBV7-2 to TRBJ1-5, with D perhaps matching TRBD1 (6 bases). The germline gives CDR1 SGHTA, CDR2 FQGNSA. V lost 4 bases, J lost 4 bases, and 8 bases lay in between. The CDR3 runs to 13 residues. Full variable domain (outside the CDR3, taken from reference TRBV7-2 and TRBJ1-5): GAGVSQSPSNKVTEKGKDVELRCDPISGHTALYWYRQSLGQGLEFLIYFQGNSAPDKSGLPSDRFSAERTGGSVSTLTIQRTQQEDSAVYLCASSYRVNQPQHFGDGTRLSIL.

The chain combines TRBV11-2 with TRBJ1-2; TRBD1 matches at 7 bases. This CDR3 spans 14 amino acids. V shed 3 bases, J shed 8 bases, and the junction held 9 bases outside the gene matches. The germline V gene has CDR1 SGHAT and CDR2 FQNNGV. The DNA for the CDR3 is TGTGCCAGCAGCTTTGAGAAGGGGGCGGGAGGCTACACCTTC. Translating gives CASSFEKGAGGYTF.